This TCR beta chain was retrieved from a study of cytomegalovirus exposure and HLA in healthy donors (dated by TCRdb to the late 2010s). Looking at the study overall: In an earlier analysis of roughly 590 of the donors, 250 to 350 Gb of sequence data and 90 million to 120 million unique TCR beta sequences from 150 million to 200 million T cells were reported. Roughly 300 gigabases of sequencing data and 91 million or so unique TCR sequences made up an early release that covered over 550 HLA-typed donors. Of the roughly 400 genotyped donors, approximately 80% fell in the genetic ancestry cluster associated with self-reported Caucasian donors. The aim of the study was to test whether cataloging public T cell receptors could identify signatures of past pathogen exposure. The study used immunosequencing to profile the T cell repertoires of around 600 subjects and linked those repertoires to cytomegalovirus serostatus. In addition to the first cohort of 650 to 800 subjects, a separate validation cohort of 120 different subjects was used. The study combined high-throughput TCR immunosequencing, statistical association of individual TCRs with disease status, and machine learning to predict cytomegalovirus infection status. A later analysis re-examined previously published TCR beta repertoires from hundreds of donors and added high-resolution HLA genotyping to investigate patterns of TCR occurrence. Rather than drawing on any new phenotypic data, the later analysis identified candidate immune exposures from TCR beta sequences and the way those sequences occurred across donors. An earlier analysis of 587 of the donors used high-throughput TCR beta sequencing to judge whether each TCR beta V gene segment behaved as functional or pseudogenic. Donor age, sex, ethnicity and CMV serostatus were compiled alongside the repertoire data. A later genetic analysis took genome-wide SNP genotypes for about 60% of the roughly 670 donors and used that subset as a discovery cohort. All discovery cohort repertoires had been generated on a single sequencing platform. Both class I and class II loci were covered by HLA typing, at four-digit resolution. Typing coverage varied by locus: roughly 629-640 donors for A, B, C, DRB1 and DQB1; roughly 560 for DQA1; more than 600 for DPA1; approximately 490 for DPB1. A handful of DR-DQ haplotypes were handled as single units for association and clustering because linkage in the cohort was strong. Among some 410 genotyped donors of the cohort, an average of around 240,000 unique TCR beta nucleotide sequences were sequenced per donor, around 20% of them non-productive. What the work shows at the level of the full study, not this receptor alone: According to a later analysis, TCR association rates differed among HLA loci, with DRB1 alleles showing the most associated TCRs and HLA-C alleles showing the fewest. Because counts were too low, about 18 rarely observed V segments, including chromosome 9 orphons, were left out of the earlier analysis of 587 of the donors. In both the original and validation cohorts, the classifier was reported to diagnose cytomegalovirus status with high specificity and sensitivity. Only TCR beta chains were sequenced in this cohort, and the absence of alpha or paired-chain data limited detectable features. Compared with equally common non-associated chains, HLA-associated TCR beta chains in a later analysis were more clonally expanded and had lower generation probabilities. In a later analysis, more than 15,000 TCR beta sequences were associated with specific HLA alleles at a false discovery rate of 0.05. According to a later analysis, parvovirus B19, influenza, CMV and Epstein-Barr virus appeared linked to several top co-occurrence clusters. A further reported finding was that TCR beta sequences accurately predicted the HLA-A and HLA-B alleles for most subjects in the first cohort. In vitro tests confirmed that a few of the cytomegalovirus-associated TCR beta chains recognize cytomegalovirus antigens. Sequencing depth was assumed to be roughly uniform across donors in the presence/absence analyses, though that assumption may not hold. The sequencing pipeline was judged likely to have produced a cluster of highly shared sequence variants as a technical artifact. For the cohort, immune exposure information was limited to CMV serostatus. When HLA alleles, especially DR and DQ, strongly co-occurred, attributing TCR associations to individual alleles was difficult. The authors suggested that the approach could potentially be extended to other disease states and immunological phenotypes. Most TCR sequences were observed very rarely across donors, whereas some public TCRs were present in many individuals. In a later genetic analysis, a missense DCLRE1C variant was associated with V-gene and J-gene trimming of TCR beta chains, and the association was replicated in an independent cohort. The study listed approximately 150 TCR beta chains as associated with cytomegalovirus. Because HLA typing was missing for some donors at each locus, association tests included only the typed subset. According to a later genetic analysis, donors in an Asian-associated ancestry cluster had fewer N-insertions in productive TCRs than the approximately 610-donor mean. In an earlier analysis of about 600 of the donors, most TCR beta V segments appeared in productive rearrangements about 87% or about 30% of the time, broadly matching IMGT annotations. Linkage disequilibrium might explain the correlated functional status among segregating V segments, but an unknown experimental factor could not be ruled out. The 87-base-pair reads could not distinguish some IMGT-functional V segments, including TRBV6-2 and TRBV6-3, so those segments were excluded. A later analysis found that most CMV-associated TCR beta chains appeared HLA-restricted, with HLA associations seemingly driven largely by CMV exposure.

Including the terminal cysteine and phenylalanine, the CDR3 comprises 14 residues. Of the read, only the CDR3 DNA is kept; its 42 bases are in frame from base 1. The germline V gene encodes CDR1 SGHNT and CDR2 YYREEE (reference sequence). Trimmed from V: 3 bases; trimmed from J: 8 bases; junction bases lacking a gene match: 7. The cohort consisted of 600 to 750 healthy bone marrow donors. All cohort members were sampled while nominally healthy, although unrecorded immune exposures were likely present. The donor tested CMV seronegative and was one of the 352 seronegative cohort members. Each donor provided a peripheral blood sample, and peripheral blood mononuclear cells were used for TCR beta sequencing. The Qiagen DNeasy Blood Extraction Kit was used to extract genomic DNA from the blood cell samples. The method was the immunoSEQ multiplex PCR assay. For the multiplex PCR, a mixture combining 60 forward primers for TCR Vbeta segments and 13 reverse primers for TCR Jbeta segments was used. Amplification of the CDR3 region of rearranged TCR beta genes was performed with a multiplex PCR assay on genomic DNA. On the Illumina HiSeq System, the amplified TCR beta libraries were sequenced as 87-base-pair reads. Processing in the source paper ran as follows. A later analysis tallied roughly 76 million unique TCR beta chains across the 666 repertoires, and about 10 million of those chains were shared by two or more donors. A nearest-neighbor algorithm error-corrected the raw reads and collapsed the reads into unique sequences, merging closely related sequences to remove PCR and sequencing errors. Alignment of CDR3 sequences to IMGT reference sequences was used to assign V, D and J gene segments. For a sequence to be retained, at least a six-nucleotide match to both a V gene segment and a J gene segment was required. A rearrangement was called productive if the CDR3 had no stop codons and remained in frame with V and J, and every other rearrangement was called non-productive. CDR3 was defined by IMGT convention, running from the second conserved V-encoded cysteine to the conserved J-encoded phenylalanine. Sequences without an unambiguous match to a single V gene segment were excluded from the earlier analysis of a few hundred of the donors. In an earlier analysis of some 590 of the donors, a V segment was called functional when productive rearrangements were above 56.7%, and segregating when the standard deviation between donors exceeded 5%. A statistical classification framework was built for diagnosing cytomegalovirus status from the catalog of TCR beta chain sequences. In a later analysis, TCR nucleotide sequences were compared against IMGT/GENE-DB human TR gene sequences so that V and J genes could be assigned. Using the TCRdist pipeline, a later analysis assigned CDR3 sequences along with most-parsimonious VDJ recombination scenarios. In a later analysis, every TCR beta chain was defined by the combination of its CDR3 amino acid sequence and its V-gene family, and reads without a unique V-gene family were dropped. To address suspected cross-contamination and a sequencing artifact, a later analysis removed under 600 highly shared, low-generation-probability nucleotide sequences. In a later analysis, a clonal expansion index for each public chain was calculated from normalized within-repertoire ranks of inferred template counts. In a later analysis, generation probabilities were computed with a VDJ recombination model fitted to out-of-frame rearrangements, and the resulting probabilities were checked against IGoR. A later analysis scored TCR-TCR, TCR-HLA and TCR-CMV co-occurrence with hypergeometric tests, applying a repertoire-size bias correction to TCR pairs. To estimate false discovery rates, a later analysis permuted the HLA or CMV assignments 20 times. In a later analysis, co-occurring TCRs were grouped using DBSCAN, with TCRdist sequence similarity added in when clustering inside HLA-allele-positive subsets. For co-occurrence clustering, repertoires with fewer than 30,000 or more than 120,000 public chains were excluded, along with a handful of repertoires with anomalous nucleotide sharing. TCRdb obtained this table from immuneACCESS and retained in-frame rearrangements with V and J assigned. These tables miss some clones; where compared with another copy, unresolved V genes account for less than half of the shortfall, and the remainder is unexplained. V and J calls and clone size are given by that table; D and trimming were obtained from the DNA. Counted in this sample were 100,000 to 150,000 clones; approximately 75% of them appeared once. Around 4% of the sample belongs to the ten largest clones.

With regard to this clone: Its recognized antigen is unknown. No much larger clone is present one base from it, and per-base qualities are unavailable.

Recombination joined TRBV5-4 with TRBJ2-1; 8 bases in between match TRBD2. Input material: PBMCs. The source of this sequence is a man aged 25-45 years in good health and CMV-seronegative. The DNA sequence is TGTGCCAGCAGCTACGGGGGGGCCCGGGATGAGCAGTTCTTC. This is translated as CASSYGGARDEQFF.